This T cell receptor (beta chain) emerged from a study of neoadjuvant anti-PD-1 for oral cavity cancer. Background on the study: Patients without progression got a fourth dose around day 43. General study findings and limits: Higher pretreatment Treg/Th17 ratios tracked higher pretreatment blood clonality.

The ends were cut back, 6 bases at V and 3 bases at J, with 9 bases in the middle. CDR1 and CDR2 (germline): LNHNV, YYDKDF (reference sequence). The CDR3 is made up of 13 amino acids. Survey sequencing of tumors mostly used approximately 5.2 ug DNA, two replicates. TCRdb's copy holds only in-frame clones and misses some; the assay was immunoSEQ multiplex PCR. The table lists nearly 15,000 clones, approximately 40% of them singletons. To note about this clone: Its antigen is unknown.

The time point here: after neoadjuvant nivolumab, at surgical resection. Patients were newly diagnosed with stage II-IVA oral cavity squamous cell carcinoma without prior systemic or radiation treatment. This sample comprised tumor tissue, obtained after nivolumab (anti-PD-1) treatment. The origin of this receptor is a person between 40 and 85 years old with oral cavity squamous cell carcinoma. The V and J genes are TRBV15 and TRBJ1-5, with no clear D. CDR3 residues: CATSHDFNQPQHF. The CDR3, as DNA: TGTGCCACCAGTCACGACTTCAATCAGCCCCAGCATTTT.